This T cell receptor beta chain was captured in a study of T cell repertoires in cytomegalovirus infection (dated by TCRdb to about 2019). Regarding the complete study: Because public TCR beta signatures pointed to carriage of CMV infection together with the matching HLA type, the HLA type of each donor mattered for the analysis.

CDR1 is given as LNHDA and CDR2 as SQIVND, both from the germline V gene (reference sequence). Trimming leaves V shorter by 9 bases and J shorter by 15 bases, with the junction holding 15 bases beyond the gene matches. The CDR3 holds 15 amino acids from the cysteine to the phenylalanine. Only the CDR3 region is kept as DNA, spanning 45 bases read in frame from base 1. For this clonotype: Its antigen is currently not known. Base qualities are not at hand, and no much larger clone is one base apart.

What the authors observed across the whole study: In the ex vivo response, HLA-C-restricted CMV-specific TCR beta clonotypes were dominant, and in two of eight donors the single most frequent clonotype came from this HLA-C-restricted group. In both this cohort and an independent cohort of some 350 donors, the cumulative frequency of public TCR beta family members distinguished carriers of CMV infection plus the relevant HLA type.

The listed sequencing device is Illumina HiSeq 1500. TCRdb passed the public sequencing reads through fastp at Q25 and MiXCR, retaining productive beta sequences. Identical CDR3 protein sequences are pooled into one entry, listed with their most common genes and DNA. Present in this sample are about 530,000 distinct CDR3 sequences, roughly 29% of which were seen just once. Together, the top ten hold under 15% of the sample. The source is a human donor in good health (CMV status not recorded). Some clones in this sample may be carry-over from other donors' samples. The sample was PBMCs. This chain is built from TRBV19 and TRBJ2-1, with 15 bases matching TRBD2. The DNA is TGTGCCAGCACCACCCGAGGACTAGCGGGAGGGCGTAGGTTCTTC. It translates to CASTTRGLAGGRRFF.